This paragraph reports one T cell receptor beta chain. CD45RO/CCR7/CD25/CD127/CD95/CD27 staining was used to isolate CD4+ naive, central memory, regulatory and stem cell-like memory cells by sorting. This entry comes from a study of beta chain features in type 1 diabetes. Losses at the gene ends were 10 bases for V and 5 bases for J; bases not matched to a gene: 11. Germline V gene lookup returns CDR1 SNHLY and CDR2 FYNNEI. The CDR3 loop spans 14 amino acids. The entirety of the isolated RNA underwent reverse transcription, so expressed TCRB transcripts were sequenced. Clones were read by immunoSEQ multiplex PCR, and TCRdb kept only the in-frame ones, dropping some. Altogether tens of thousands of clones are present, around a third being singletons, with the ten largest covering approximately 0.46%.

The genes are TRBV2 and TRBJ2-5; 9 nucleotides line up with TRBD1. Sequencing input: stem cell memory CD4+ T cells from blood. This TCR derives from a woman between 18 and 29 years old in good health. The CDR3 nucleotides read TGTGCCAACCGCCGGGACAGGGTGAGGGAGACCCAGTACTTC. Translation: CANRRDRVRETQYF.